This T cell receptor (beta chain) was identified during a study of PD-L1 blockade in urothelial cancer. Study-wide results and limits: More expansion of tumor-associated blood clones, seen at 3 weeks, marked durable-benefit patients.

Time point in this sample: peripheral blood 6 weeks after treatment start. The cohort comprised individuals with locally advanced or metastatic urothelial carcinoma. On this clone: What it binds is not known.

Libraries were prepared by immunoSEQ multiplex PCR; TCRdb keeps only in-frame clonotypes and omits some of them. Of 100,000 to 150,000 clones in the sample, more than 70% are singletons; the top ten hold around 2.4%. The germline gives CDR1 SGHRS, CDR2 YFSETQ. V lost 2 bases, J lost 4 bases, and 12 bases stayed unmatched. The CDR3 extends over 17 amino acids. The sequence was collected from a middle-aged man with urothelial cancer. The rearrangement links TRBV5-1 to TRBJ1-1; the match to TRBD1 covers 9 bases. The input for sequencing was PBMCs, taken around atezolizumab (anti-PD-L1) treatment. CDR3 sequence (DNA): TGCGCCAGCAGCTTCGGGGCGGGACAGGGTAGTTTCACTGAAGCTTTCTTT. Its translation: CASSFGAGQGSFTEAFF.